This entry describes one T cell receptor (beta chain). What it binds is unknown. This record belongs to a study of blood T cells in healthy people across ages. Findings of the study overall: Unsorted PBMCs blocked a conclusive comparison of naive and antigen-experienced cells.

A J-beta primer mix and a sample-barcoded 5' primer were used in a second PCR of about 7 to 12 cycles. MiXCR, run by TCRdb on the 5' RACE reads, gives a single entry per CDR3 protein. The sample lists more than 650,000 distinct CDR3 sequences, about 53% seen once, with roughly 40% in the top ten. Trimming pared 0 bases from V and 14 bases from J, leaving 21 bases between. Germline V lookup: CDR1 DFQATT, CDR2 SNEGSKA (reference sequence). The CDR3 totals 14 residues. V is TRBV20-1 and J is TRBJ2-3; possible D gene TRBD1, 5 bases. The source is a man older than 75 in good health. Sequenced material: blood. Here the CDR3 DNA reads TGCAGTGCTAGAGATGGGGAAGGAGACAGATACGCGTATTTT. Its translation is CSARDGEGDRYAYF.